The present T cell receptor (beta chain) was sequenced within a study of OX40 agonist ivuxolimab in advanced cancers. Study summary: Head and neck, renal cell, melanoma or hepatocellular carcinoma were the cancers that dose-escalation patients had.

CDR3 length: 19 amino acids. Germline CDR1 and CDR2: SGHAT and FQNNGV. V dropped 0 bases and J dropped 3 bases, with 23 bases sitting between them. Profiled with immunoSEQ multiplex PCR; TCRdb holds only in-frame clones, not every one. The sample lists tens of thousands of clones; roughly four fifths were seen once. Sequences were derived from CD4+ or CD8+ T cells sorted from blood, sampled in a trial of the OX40 agonist ivuxolimab. The clonotype originates from an adult with an advanced solid tumor such as melanoma, head and neck, liver or kidney cancer. This chain uses TRBV11-2 with TRBJ2-5; D remains ambiguous. The DNA for the CDR3 is TGTGCCAGCAGCTTAGATAGTATTCTCCTTCGGCGGAGTAAAGAGACCCAGTACTTC. It yields the protein CASSLDSILLRRSKETQYF.